This is a list of T cell receptor beta chains from one sample in a study of shared clonotypes between healthy human individuals. Method: immunoSEQ multiplex PCR; TCRdb's copy keeps in-frame clones and lacks some. The table lists approximately 440,000 clones, more than 70% of them singletons. Sequenced input: PBMCs. These receptors all come from a woman between 35 and 50 years old in good health. Some clones in this sample may be carry-over from other donors' samples. Each CDR3 is given with its conserved first and last residue. Fields, in order: CDR3 protein, CDR3 DNA, D gene, clone size, V gene, J gene. A D gene is named only where the DNA matches it firmly. Rows give clone size only sometimes, using once, few, many, or a class for an expanded clone.

CDR3 protein: CASSLSVQDQYF
CDR3 DNA: TGTGCCAGCAGTTTAAGTGTACAGGACCAGTACTTC
D gene: -
clone size: -
V gene: TRBV28
J gene: TRBJ2-7

CDR3 protein: CASSESGVVDNEQFF
CDR3 DNA: TGCGCCAGCAGTGAGTCGGGGGTCGTGGACAATGAGCAGTTCTTC
D gene: -
clone size: -
V gene: TRBV10-2
J gene: TRBJ2-1

CDR3 protein: CASSPGQGLYEQYF
CDR3 DNA: TGTGCCAGCTCACCCGGACAGGGGTTGTACGAGCAGTACTTC
D gene: TRBD1
clone size: -
V gene: TRBV18
J gene: TRBJ2-7

CDR3 protein: CAWSERGGNYGYTF
CDR3 DNA: TGTGCCTGGAGTGAGAGGGGCGGAAACTATGGCTACACCTTC
D gene: -
clone size: once
V gene: TRBV30
J gene: TRBJ1-2

CDR3 protein: CASKPDRELNEQFF
CDR3 DNA: TGTGCCAGCAAACCGGATCGGGAGCTAAATGAGCAGTTCTTC
D gene: -
clone size: -
V gene: TRBV6-4
J gene: TRBJ2-1

CDR3 protein: CASSQEFQRTHNEQFF
CDR3 DNA: TGTGCCAGCAGCCAAGAGTTTCAGCGGACCCACAATGAGCAGTTCTTC
D gene: -
clone size: -
V gene: TRBV4-2
J gene: TRBJ2-1

CDR3 protein: CASSTRWATDGETQYF
CDR3 DNA: TGTGCCAGCAGTACCCGATGGGCGACAGACGGGGAGACCCAGTACTTC
D gene: -
clone size: once
V gene: TRBV27
J gene: TRBJ2-5

CDR3 protein: CAISEGWGSNYGYTF
CDR3 DNA: TGTGCCATCAGTGAAGGGTGGGGCAGTAACTATGGCTACACCTTC
D gene: -
clone size: -
V gene: TRBV10-3
J gene: TRBJ1-2

CDR3 protein: CASSRFYEQYF
CDR3 DNA: TGTGCCAGCAGTCGGTTCTACGAGCAGTACTTC
D gene: -
clone size: -
V gene: TRBV28
J gene: TRBJ2-7

CDR3 protein: CASSLRRETEAFF
CDR3 DNA: TGTGCCAGCAGCCTCCGGAGGGAAACTGAAGCTTTCTTT
D gene: -
clone size: -
V gene: TRBV6-5
J gene: TRBJ1-1

CDR3 protein: CASSAGGQLNYGYTF
CDR3 DNA: TGTGCCAGCAGCGCGGGGGGGCAGCTCAACTATGGCTACACCTTC
D gene: -
clone size: once
V gene: TRBV7-2
J gene: TRBJ1-2

CDR3 protein: CASSKGLPSGEQFF
CDR3 DNA: TGTGCCAGTAGTAAGGGACTTCCCTCGGGGGAGCAGTTCTTC
D gene: -
clone size: -
V gene: TRBV19
J gene: TRBJ2-1

CDR3 protein: CASSPTGAIYEQYF
CDR3 DNA: TGTGCCAGCAGCCCGACAGGAGCTATCTACGAGCAGTACTTC
D gene: -
clone size: few
V gene: TRBV7-2
J gene: TRBJ2-7

CDR3 protein: CASRTSGSTGELFF
CDR3 DNA: TGCGCCAGCAGAACTAGCGGGAGCACCGGGGAGCTGTTTTTT
D gene: TRBD2
clone size: few
V gene: TRBV10-2
J gene: TRBJ2-2

CDR3 protein: CASSEREGLIETQYF
CDR3 DNA: TGTGCCAGCAGCGAGCGGGAGGGCCTGATCGAGACCCAGTACTTC
D gene: TRBD2
clone size: few
V gene: TRBV9
J gene: TRBJ2-5

CDR3 protein: CAIRDRVTNTEAFF
CDR3 DNA: TGTGCCATCAGGGACAGAGTGACGAACACTGAAGCTTTCTTT
D gene: -
clone size: -
V gene: TRBV10-3
J gene: TRBJ1-1

CDR3 protein: CASSQGYRNNQPQHF
CDR3 DNA: TGCGCCAGCAGCCAAGGGTACCGAAACAATCAGCCCCAGCATTTT
D gene: -
clone size: -
V gene: TRBV4-1
J gene: TRBJ1-5

CDR3 protein: CASMPPSSGANVLTF
CDR3 DNA: TGTGCCTCTATGCCCCCCAGCTCTGGGGCCAACGTCCTGACTTTC
D gene: -
clone size: -
V gene: TRBV6-1
J gene: TRBJ2-6

CDR3 protein: CASSLRRAFDNEQFF
CDR3 DNA: TGTGCCAGCAGTCTACGGAGGGCTTTCGACAATGAGCAGTTCTTC
D gene: -
clone size: -
V gene: TRBV27
J gene: TRBJ2-1

CDR3 protein: CATSRDRGYSGNTIYF
CDR3 DNA: TGTGCCACCAGCAGGGACAGGGGTTACTCTGGAAACACCATATATTTT
D gene: TRBD1
clone size: few
V gene: TRBV15
J gene: TRBJ1-3

CDR3 protein: CASSPRASGFSYEQYF
CDR3 DNA: TGTGCCAGCAGCCCCCGGGCTAGCGGCTTTTCCTACGAGCAGTACTTC
D gene: TRBD2
clone size: -
V gene: TRBV5-5
J gene: TRBJ2-7

CDR3 protein: CASSEEAHTEAFF
CDR3 DNA: TGTGCCAGCAGTGAAGAGGCCCACACTGAAGCTTTCTTT
D gene: -
clone size: -
V gene: TRBV10-3
J gene: TRBJ1-1

CDR3 protein: CASKVWREGQNEQYF
CDR3 DNA: TGTGCCAGTAAGGTTTGGCGGGAGGGCCAGAACGAGCAGTACTTC
D gene: TRBD2
clone size: -
V gene: TRBV19
J gene: TRBJ2-7

CDR3 protein: CASSPTGLYEQYF
CDR3 DNA: TGTGCCAGCTCACCAACAGGACTCTACGAGCAGTACTTC
D gene: -
clone size: -
V gene: TRBV18
J gene: TRBJ2-7

CDR3 protein: CASSAPSEAGEQFF
CDR3 DNA: TGTGCCAGCAGCGCCCCCTCTGAGGCAGGTGAGCAGTTCTTC
D gene: -
clone size: -
V gene: TRBV9
J gene: TRBJ2-1

CDR3 protein: CASSVGEGSGANVLTF
CDR3 DNA: TGTGCCAGCAGCGTAGGCGAGGGATCTGGGGCCAACGTCCTGACTTTC
D gene: -
clone size: once
V gene: TRBV9
J gene: TRBJ2-6